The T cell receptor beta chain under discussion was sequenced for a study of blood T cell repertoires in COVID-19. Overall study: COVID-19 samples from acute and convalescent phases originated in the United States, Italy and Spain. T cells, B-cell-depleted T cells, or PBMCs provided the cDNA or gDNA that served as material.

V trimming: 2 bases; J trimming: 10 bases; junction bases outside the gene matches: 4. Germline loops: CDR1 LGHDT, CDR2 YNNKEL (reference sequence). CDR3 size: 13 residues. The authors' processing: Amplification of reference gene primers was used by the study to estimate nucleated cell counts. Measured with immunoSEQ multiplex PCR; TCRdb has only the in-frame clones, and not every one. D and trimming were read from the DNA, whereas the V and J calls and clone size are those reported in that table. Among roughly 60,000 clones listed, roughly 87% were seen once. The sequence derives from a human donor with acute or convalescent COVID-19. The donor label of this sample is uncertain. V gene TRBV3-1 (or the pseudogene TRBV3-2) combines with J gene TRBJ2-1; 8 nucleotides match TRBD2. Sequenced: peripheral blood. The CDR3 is CASSQRPGGEQFF. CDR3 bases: TGTGCCAGCAGCCAAAGGCCGGGGGGGGAGCAGTTCTTC.